Listed below are T cell receptor beta chains from one sample, sequenced in a study of cytomegalovirus exposure and HLA in healthy donors. Generated by immunoSEQ multiplex PCR, the TCRdb table keeps only in-frame clones and is missing some. The sample yields some 120,000 clones, 60% to 85% seen once. Sequencing was carried out using PBMCs. These TCRs come from a man aged 30-40 years in good health and CMV-seronegative. CDR3s include the opening cysteine and the closing phenylalanine or tryptophan. A D gene is named only where the DNA matches it firmly. Clone sizes are given selectively: once, few, many, or a class where the clone is expanded.

v_gene	len	d_gene	j_gene	abundance	CDR3nt	CDR3aa
TRBV30	13	-	TRBJ2-3	-	TGTGCCTGGAAGGAGCCTTCCACAGATACGCAGTATTTT	CAWKEPSTDTQYF
TRBV10-1	13	TRBD1	TRBJ1-1	-	TGCGCCAGCGCCGGGACAGGTCTCTCTGAAGCTTTCTTT	CASAGTGLSEAFF
TRBV27	14	TRBD1	TRBJ1-5	-	TGTGCCAGCAATCCTCAGGGGGCCAATCAGCCCCAGCATTTT	CASNPQGANQPQHF
TRBV2	12	TRBD1	TRBJ1-2	-	TGTGCCAGCCGACAGGGAACCTATGGCTACACCTTC	CASRQGTYGYTF
TRBV27	16	TRBD1	TRBJ1-1	-	TGTGCCAGCAGTTTATTTCCAGGGTCAGGGGGCACTGAAGCTTTCTTT	CASSLFPGSGGTEAFF
TRBV6-6	13	-	TRBJ2-7	-	TGTGCCAGCAGACCCCAGGCAAGTTACGAGCAGTACTTC	CASRPQASYEQYF
TRBV28	11	-	TRBJ1-2	once	TGTGCCAGCAGCATGACAAGTGGCTACACCTTC	CASSMTSGYTF
TRBV27	15	TRBD1	TRBJ1-2	-	TGTGCCAGCAGTTTAGTGACAGGGGGGGACTATGGCTACACCTTC	CASSLVTGGDYGYTF
TRBV9	13	-	TRBJ1-4	once	TGTGCCAGCAGCGAACAGCCTAATGAAAAACTGTTTTTT	CASSEQPNEKLFF
TRBV1	19	-	TRBJ2-3	-	TGCACCAGCAGCCAAGATTTCGGCGGGGCTAGCGGGAGAAAAGATACGCAGTATTTT	CTSSQDFGGASGRKDTQYF
TRBV28	16	-	TRBJ2-7	-	TGTGCCAGCAGTCCCTTCGAGGGGGGGAGCTCCTACGAGCAGTACTTC	CASSPFEGGSSYEQYF
TRBV2	13	-	TRBJ1-4	-	TGTGCCAGCAAAAGGGGAACTAATGAAAAACTGTTTTTT	CASKRGTNEKLFF
TRBV30	13	-	TRBJ1-1	-	TGTGCCTGGAGTGGCAGGGTGGGCACTGAAGCTTTCTTT	CAWSGRVGTEAFF
TRBV6-5	15	-	TRBJ2-2	-	TGTGCCAGCAGTTATTTGGTAGCGAACACCGGGGAGCTGTTTTTT	CASSYLVANTGELFF
TRBV4-1	16	-	TRBJ2-6	-	TGCGCCAGCAGCCGGACGGGGGTGTCTGGGGCCAACGTCCTGACTTTC	CASSRTGVSGANVLTF
TRBV28	14	-	TRBJ1-5	-	TGTGCCAGCAGTTTAGCTCTACGGGATCAGCCCCAGCATTTT	CASSLALRDQPQHF
TRBV19	13	-	TRBJ1-1	few	TGTGCCAGTAGTAAACTACAGGGAGCTGAAGCTTTCTTT	CASSKLQGAEAFF
TRBV27	16	TRBD2	TRBJ2-2	once	TGTGCCAGCAGTGATCCTAGCGGGGGGTACACCGGGGAGCTGTTTTTT	CASSDPSGGYTGELFF
TRBV30	15	-	TRBJ1-2	-	TGTGCCTGGAGCCCCCCCCGTGCCAGAATCTATGGCTACACCTTC	CAWSPPRARIYGYTF
TRBV6-1	12	-	TRBJ2-3	few	TGTGCCAGCAGTACTCAGGGAGATACGCAGTATTTT	CASSTQGDTQYF
TRBV5-8	16	-	TRBJ2-1	once	TGTGCCAGCAGCCTCTGGGGACTCGGCCAATACAATGAGCAGTTCTTC	CASSLWGLGQYNEQFF
TRBV7-9	16	-	TRBJ1-5	-	TGTGCCAGCAGCTCTTCGGACCAAAGAGGGCATCAGCCCCAGCATTTT	CASSSSDQRGHQPQHF
TRBV6-5	14	TRBD2	TRBJ2-7	-	TGTGCCAGCAAAAATAGCGGGGGGCTATACGAGCAGTACTTC	CASKNSGGLYEQYF
TRBV13	15	TRBD2	TRBJ2-3	-	TGTGCCAGCAGCTTACGCGGGGGGAACTCGGATACGCAGTATTTT	CASSLRGGNSDTQYF
TRBV7-2	14	TRBD1	TRBJ1-2	-	TGTGCCAGCAGCGAGGGACAGGGCAACTATGGCTACACCTTC	CASSEGQGNYGYTF
TRBV10-3	13	-	TRBJ1-5	-	TGTGCCATCAGTGAGTTCGAGAATCAGCCCCAGCATTTT	CAISEFENQPQHF
TRBV9	15	-	TRBJ2-5	once	TGTGCCAGCAGCGCCTCCATCAGGGGGGAAGAGACCCAGTACTTC	CASSASIRGEETQYF
TRBV5-1	16	TRBD1	TRBJ2-3	-	TGCGCCAGCAGCTTGGAAGGGACAGGACCACAGGATACGCAGTATTTT	CASSLEGTGPQDTQYF
TRBV6-5	9	TRBD1	TRBJ1-1	-	TGTGCCAGGGGACAGGCGGCTTTCTTT	CARGQAAFF